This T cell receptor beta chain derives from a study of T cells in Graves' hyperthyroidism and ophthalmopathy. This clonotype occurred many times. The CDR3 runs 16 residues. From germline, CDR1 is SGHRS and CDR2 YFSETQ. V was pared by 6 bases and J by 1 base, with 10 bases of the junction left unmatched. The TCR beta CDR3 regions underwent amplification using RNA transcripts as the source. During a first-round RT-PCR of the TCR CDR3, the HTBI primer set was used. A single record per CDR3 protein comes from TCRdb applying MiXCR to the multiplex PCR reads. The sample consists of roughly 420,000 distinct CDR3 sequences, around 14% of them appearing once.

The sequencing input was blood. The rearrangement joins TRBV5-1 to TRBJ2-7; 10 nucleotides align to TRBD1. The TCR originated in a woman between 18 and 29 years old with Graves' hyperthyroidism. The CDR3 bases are TGCGCCAGCACCACGATGCAGGACAGGGGGTCCTACGAGCAGTACTTC. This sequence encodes CASTTMQDRGSYEQYF.